These 30 T cell receptor beta chains share one sample of origin, sequenced in a study of blood T cell repertoires in COVID-19. The repertoire was sequenced with immunoSEQ multiplex PCR; TCRdb's copy has only in-frame clones and lacks some. This table holds approximately 300,000 clones, 85% found once. Source material: PBMCs or T cells enriched from blood (not recorded which). These receptors were obtained from a woman aged 25 to 39 who had been exposed to COVID-19.

The chain uses TRBV6-5 and TRBJ2-3; 10 bases line up with TRBD2. The germline V gene has CDR1 MNHEY and CDR2 SVGAGI. V lost 6 bases to trimming and J lost 6 bases; unmatched junction nucleotides: 6. The CDR3 sequence is 14 residues long. DNA for the CDR3: TGTGCCAGCAGGAATAGCGGGGGGATGGATACGCAGTATTTT. This gives the protein CASRNSGGMDTQYF.

This chain uses TRBV6-2 or TRBV6-3 with TRBJ1-6; the D gene is possibly TRBD1 (6 bases). The CDR3 is 18 residues long. The V end was cut by 4 bases, the J end by 0 bases, with 16 bases between. Looked up from germline, CDR1 is MNHEY and CDR2 is SVGEGT. CDR3 bases: TGTGCCAGCAGTTCCGGGACATCACAGAGCTCCTATAATTCACCCCTCCACTTT. This sequence encodes CASSSGTSQSSYNSPLHF.

The chain has TRBV5-1 and TRBJ2-2; 11 bases fit TRBD2. The CDR3 is 19 residues long. V lost 0 bases to trimming and J lost 1 base; unmatched junction nucleotides: 8. Germline V gene sequence: CDR1 SGHRS, CDR2 YFSETQ. CDR3 coding DNA: TGCGCCAGCAGCTTGGCCTTGACTAGCGGGGACAAGAACACCGGGGAGCTGTTTTTT. Protein: CASSLALTSGDKNTGELFF.

The chain combines TRBV19 with TRBJ1-4; no firm D call. CDR3 length: 15 residues. Per germline, CDR1 LNHDA and CDR2 SQIVND (reference sequence). Trimming removed 1 base at V and 6 bases at J, with 12 bases between. The CDR3 DNA follows: TGTGCCAGTAGTATAGTCGCACAGAACCATGAAAAACTGTTTTTT. Encoded protein: CASSIVAQNHEKLFF.

This chain uses TRBV11-2 with TRBJ2-2; D gene uncertain. Germline V gives CDR1 SGHAT, CDR2 FQNNGV. The CDR3 sequence is 14 residues long. V lost 5 bases and J 3 bases, leaving 10 bases between the germline ends. The CDR3 bases are TGTGCCAGCAGCCTCCAGTTGTACACCGGGGAGCTGTTTTTT. This translates into CASSLQLYTGELFF.

The chain employs TRBV27 and TRBJ2-2; D not certain. Germline V gene lookup returns CDR1 MNHEY and CDR2 SMNVEV (reference sequence). V was trimmed by 7 bases and J by 0 bases, leaving 15 bases between them. This CDR3 has 16 residues. CDR3 in DNA: TGTGCCAGCAAAAACTACCGCTCCGCGAACACCGGGGAGCTGTTTTTT. The encoded protein is CASKNYRSANTGELFF.

This chain links TRBV19 with TRBJ2-7; 10 positions agree with TRBD2. The CDR3 loop spans 14 amino acids. V was pared by 4 bases and J by 0 bases, with 0 bases of the junction left unmatched. Germline loops: CDR1 LNHDA, CDR2 SQIVND (reference sequence). For the CDR3, the DNA is TGTGCCAGTAGTAGACTAGCGGGCTCCTACGAGCAGTACTTC. This sequence encodes CASSRLAGSYEQYF.

V gene TRBV18 combines with J gene TRBJ2-2; weak D call: TRBD1 (6 bases). V was trimmed by 4 bases and J by 0 bases, leaving 12 bases between them. The CDR3 is 16 residues long. Germline V gives CDR1 KGHSH, CDR2 LQKENI. The CDR3 nucleotides are TGTGCCAGCTCACGACAGGCCCCGGCGAACACCGGGGAGCTGTTTTTT. Translated, it gives CASSRQAPANTGELFF.

The J gene is TRBJ2-7, the V gene TRBV28, with 8 bases aligning to TRBD2. Germline V lookup: CDR1 MDHEN, CDR2 SYDVKM. The CDR3 consists of 15 residues. V shed 5 bases and J 3 bases; nucleotides not matched to a gene: 9. CDR3 loop: CASSGPRRGDYEQYF. The CDR3 DNA sequence: TGTGCCAGCAGTGGCCCCAGGCGGGGGGACTACGAGCAGTACTTC.

The genes are TRBV11-2 and TRBJ2-1; a possible D gene is TRBD2 (5 bases). The ends were cut back, 5 bases at V and 0 bases at J, with 14 bases in the middle. The CDR3 runs 16 residues. CDR1 SGHAT and CDR2 FQNNGV come from the germline V gene. The CDR3: CASSISARSSYNEQFF. The DNA of the CDR3 is TGTGCCAGCAGCATTAGCGCCCGGAGCTCCTACAATGAGCAGTTCTTC. The full variable domain, in which reference TRBV11-2 and TRBJ2-1 provide the parts outside the CDR3, is EAGVAQSPRYKIIEKRQSVAFWCNPISGHATLYWYQQILGQGPKLLIQFQNNGVVDDSQLPKDRFSAERLKGVDSTLKIQPAKLEDSAVYLCASSISARSSYNEQFFGPGTRLTVL.

The chain recombines TRBV11-2 with TRBJ1-3; D remains ambiguous. Between the trimmed V and J ends, which lost 2 bases and 4 bases, there was a span of 24 bases. CDR1 is SGHAT and CDR2 is FQNNGV in the germline V gene. The CDR3 extends over 19 amino acids. The CDR3 sequence: CASSLLLSGNTARGNTIYF. The CDR3 DNA sequence: TGTGCCAGCAGCTTACTCTTATCCGGAAACACAGCAAGAGGAAACACCATATATTTT.

This chain connects TRBV6-4 to TRBJ1-2; D possibly corresponds to TRBD1 (6 bases). Germline V gives CDR1 MRHNA, CDR2 SNTAGT. Deletions cut 0 bases from V and 4 bases from J, with 12 bases between. This CDR3 is 15 amino acids long. CDR3 residues: CASSDSSGGIYGYTF. The CDR3 DNA sequence: TGTGCCAGCAGTGACTCGAGCGGGGGCATCTATGGCTACACCTTC.

For this clone: Possible read error: a much larger clone is one base away. V usage is TRBV7-2 and J usage is TRBJ2-5; 7 bases fit TRBD1. The junction had 1 base not matched to a gene; V was cut back by 2 bases and J by 4 bases. Germline V CDR1 and CDR2: SGHTA, FQGNSA. CDR3 length equals 13 residues. For the CDR3, the DNA is TGTGCCAGCAGCTTAAACAGGGGAGAGACCCAGTACTTC. Its translation: CASSLNRGETQYF.

This clone was detected a few times. This sequence joins TRBV6-1 and TRBJ2-1, with 12 bases that match TRBD2. This CDR3 is 16 amino acids long. Looked up from germline, CDR1 is MNHNS and CDR2 is SASEGT. The V and J ends lost 4 bases and 1 base, in that order; junction bases with no gene match: 2. CDR3 residues: CASSVLAGGSYNEQFF. In DNA, the CDR3 is TGTGCCAGCAGTGTCCTAGCGGGAGGGTCCTACAATGAGCAGTTCTTC.

CDR3: CASSHGGLERSKNIQYF. CDR3 nucleotide sequence: TGCGCCAGCAGCCACGGCGGACTAGAAAGGTCCAAAAACATTCAGTACTTC. The rearrangement links TRBV4-1 to TRBJ2-4; 7 positions match TRBD2. Germline V gene lookup returns CDR1 MGHRA and CDR2 YSYEKL. The CDR3 has 17 residues. The V segment lost 3 bases and the J segment 2 bases; nucleotides outside the gene matches: 10.

The rearrangement joins TRBV3-1 (or the pseudogene TRBV3-2) to TRBJ1-6; a possible D gene is TRBD1 (6 bases). The ends were cut back, 3 bases at V and 8 bases at J, with 14 bases in the middle. Germline assignment: CDR1 LGHDT and CDR2 YNNKEL (reference sequence). The CDR3 runs 15 residues. For the CDR3, the DNA is TGTGCCAGCAGCCAGTCAGGGGTAGTCGATTCACCCCTCCACTTT. It yields the protein CASSQSGVVDSPLHF.

The V call is TRBV29-1, the J call TRBJ1-2, with unresolved D. Trimming cost V 1 base and J 0 bases, with 9 bases left between them. In germline, CDR1 is SQVTM, CDR2 ANQGSEA. The CDR3 runs 14 residues. In DNA, the CDR3 is TGCAGCGTTGAAGGCAGTGCCACTAACTATGGCTACACCTTC. Its translation is CSVEGSATNYGYTF.

The rearrangement uses TRBV4-1 and TRBJ2-1; D may be TRBD1 (6 bases). Germline V lookup: CDR1 MGHRA, CDR2 YSYEKL. The CDR3 runs 14 residues. V lost 4 bases to trimming and J lost 8 bases, with 15 bases between them. CDR3 sequence (DNA): TGCGCCAGCAGCCGGAAAGTACAGGGATATGAGCAGTTCTTC. It is translated as CASSRKVQGYEQFF.

V is TRBV9 and J is TRBJ2-3; a weak D match, TRBD2 (6 bases). V gave up 0 bases and J gave up 0 bases, with 8 bases separating them. This CDR3 comprises 15 residues. CDR1 is SGDLS, CDR2 YYNGEE, per germline. CDR3 residues: CASSVVGTSTDTQYF. In DNA form, the CDR3 reads TGTGCCAGCAGCGTAGTCGGGACTAGCACAGATACGCAGTATTTT.

The CDR3 sequence is CASSLIGTRNEKLFF. The DNA for the CDR3 is TGCGCCAGCAGCTTGATTGGGACTCGCAATGAAAAACTGTTTTTT. The rearrangement uses TRBV5-1 and TRBJ1-4, with D maybe TRBD1 (5 bases). The V and J ends lost 1 base and 5 bases respectively, with 12 bases between them. The CDR3 is 15 amino acids. Germline lookup yields CDR1 SGHRS and CDR2 YFSETQ.

V usage is TRBV5-8 and J usage is TRBJ2-4, with 7 bases identical to TRBD2. This CDR3 spans 10 amino acids. Per germline, CDR1 SGHTS and CDR2 YDEGEE. Trimming removed 4 bases from V and 11 bases from J; junction bases left unmatched: 0. CDR3: CASSAGVQYF. The CDR3 DNA sequence: TGTGCCAGCAGCGCGGGAGTTCAGTACTTC.

The chain joins TRBV2 to TRBJ2-7; weak D call: TRBD1 (5 bases). In germline, CDR1 is SNHLY, CDR2 FYNNEI. This CDR3 has 14 residues. Trimming removed 2 bases from V and 2 bases from J, with 10 bases in between. CDR3 loop: CASSETTVPYEQYF. CDR3 nucleotides: TGTGCCAGCAGTGAAACGACAGTCCCCTACGAGCAGTACTTC.

The V gene is TRBV27, the J gene TRBJ2-3; D might be TRBD2 (5 bases). Germline values: CDR1 MNHEY, CDR2 SMNVEV (reference sequence). The ends were cut back, 10 bases at V and 4 bases at J, with 18 bases in the middle. This CDR3 comprises 14 residues. This chain's CDR3 is CATKPLSGSDTQYF. In DNA, the CDR3 is TGTGCCACCAAACCCCTGTCGGGGTCAGATACGCAGTATTTT.

The chain couples TRBV28 to TRBJ1-5, with D unresolved. The CDR3 totals 12 residues. The germline V gene encodes CDR1 MDHEN and CDR2 SYDVKM. The V gene lost 6 bases and the J gene lost 7 bases, with 10 bases spanning the gap. The CDR3 reads CASSRLRQPQHF. CDR3 coding DNA: TGTGCCAGCAGCAGACTCCGGCAGCCCCAGCATTTT.

This clone was observed a single time. The chain combines TRBV7-2 with TRBJ2-1; 11 nucleotides agree with TRBD1. The trim removed 5 bases at V and 10 bases at J, leaving 13 bases unmatched. Germline loops: CDR1 SGHTA, CDR2 FQGNSA. This CDR3 has 16 amino acids. The CDR3 sequence is CASSLMGTGGSIEQFF. In nucleotides, the CDR3 is TGTGCCAGCAGCCTCATGGGGACAGGGGGGTCCATAGAGCAGTTCTTC.

This chain uses TRBV30 with TRBJ1-1, with D perhaps matching TRBD1 (5 bases). Germline V gene lookup returns CDR1 GTSNPN and CDR2 SVGIG (reference sequence). V was cut by 2 bases and J by 5 bases, with 12 bases left in between. CDR3 length: 13 residues. For the CDR3, the DNA is TGTGCCTGGAGTTCTACAGGAGTTACTGAAGCTTTCTTT. Protein sequence: CAWSSTGVTEAFF.

This clone was seen only once. V usage is TRBV12-5 and J usage is TRBJ1-1; TRBD1 matches at 9 bases. The CDR3 extends over 15 amino acids. Germline V gene data show CDR1 as LGHNT and CDR2 as FRNRAP. V dropped 1 base and J dropped 4; count of bases not matched to a gene: 4. The chain's CDR3 is CASGLGDRVGTEAFF. CDR3 bases: TGTGCTAGTGGTTTGGGGGACAGGGTCGGCACTGAAGCTTTCTTT.

This chain uses TRBV14 with TRBJ2-3, with D unclear. Per the germline V gene, CDR1 is SGHDN and CDR2 is FVKESK. This CDR3 region has 13 residues. V shed 0 bases and J shed 5 bases, with 6 bases lying between them. The CDR3 DNA follows: TGTGCCAGCAGCCAAGACACTAAAGATACGCAGTATTTT. Protein: CASSQDTKDTQYF.

The gene calls are TRBV7-6 and TRBJ1-3; the D gene is possibly TRBD1 (6 bases). Trimming took off 4 bases at V and 0 bases at J, with 19 bases between the two ends. The germline V gene encodes CDR1 SGHVS and CDR2 FNYEAQ. CDR3 size: 18 residues. The CDR3 protein is CASSYFTGTQNSGNTIYF. The CDR3 DNA reads TGTGCCAGCAGCTACTTTACCGGGACACAAAACTCTGGAAACACCATATATTTT.

The chain has TRBV10-3 and TRBJ1-6; unclear D gene. V was cut by 7 bases and J by 0 bases, with 4 bases left in between. The V gene's germline CDR1 is ENHRY and CDR2 SYGVKD. The CDR3 contains 13 residues. The CDR3 nucleotides read TGTGCCATCACCAGCTCCTATAATTCACCCCTCCACTTT. Translated: CAITSSYNSPLHF.